These 17 T cell receptor beta chains originate from one sample sequenced in a study of chemoradiotherapy in HPV16-positive cancers. Here immunoSEQ multiplex PCR was the method, and the copy in TCRdb shows in-frame clones only, minus some. Of 1,000 to 1,500 clones listed, about three quarters are singletons. This specimen was tumor tissue, taken from a patient who underwent chemoradiotherapy. The origin of the receptors is a human donor with HPV-associated anogenital cancer.

The chain joins TRBV5-4 to TRBJ2-7; D not certain. The CDR3 runs to 15 residues. Trimming left V 4 bases short and J 1 base short, with 15 bases between. The V gene's germline CDR1 is SGHNT and CDR2 YYREEE (reference sequence). The chain's CDR3 is CASSHAWILSYEQYF. CDR3 DNA sequence: TGTGCCAGCAGCCATGCTTGGATCCTTTCCTACGAGCAGTACTTC.

The chain links TRBV14 to TRBJ2-1; maybe TRBD1 (6 bases). The germline V gene encodes CDR1 SGHDN and CDR2 FVKESK. The length of the CDR3 is 13 residues. V was clipped by 4 bases and J by 6 bases, with 10 bases between them. DNA for the CDR3: TGTGCCAGCAGCCCCTGGGGGCTCAATGAGCAGTTCTTC. Protein sequence: CASSPWGLNEQFF.

The rearrangement uses TRBV7-2 and TRBJ1-4; D is unclear. CDR3 size: 14 residues. CDR1 is SGHTA, CDR2 FQGNSA, per germline. The V gene lost 1 base and the J gene lost 3 bases, with 6 bases spanning the gap. The CDR3 region has the DNA TGTGCCAGCAGCTTAGACAGATCTAATGAAAAACTGTTTTTT. It specifies CASSLDRSNEKLFF.

This chain links TRBV6-5 with TRBJ2-3; 8 bases fit TRBD2. J lost 3 bases, V lost 4 bases, and 6 bases had no gene match. Germline-derived CDR1 and CDR2 are MNHEY and SVGAGI. CDR3 length equals 15 residues. The CDR3 region is CASSSLAGGTDTQYF. CDR3 nucleotides: TGTGCCAGCAGTTCCTTGGCGGGAGGAACAGATACGCAGTATTTT.

This clone was seen only a few times. The chain couples TRBV30 to TRBJ1-5; D may be TRBD1 (5 bases). V lost 4 bases and J 1 base, leaving 11 bases between the germline ends. Germline V gives CDR1 GTSNPN, CDR2 SVGIG (reference sequence). This CDR3 comprises 14 residues. The chain's CDR3 is CAWNRDLSNQPQHF. In DNA form, the CDR3 reads TGTGCCTGGAACCGGGACTTAAGCAATCAGCCCCAGCATTTT.

This chain uses TRBV7-9 with TRBJ2-7; weak D call: TRBD1 (6 bases). The CDR3 covers 13 residues. V was pared by 5 bases and J by 1 base, with 9 bases between. Germline V gene sequence: CDR1 SEHNR, CDR2 FQNEAQ (reference sequence). This chain's CDR3 is CASSLDRSYEQYF. The CDR3 nucleotides are TGTGCCAGCAGCCTGGACAGATCCTACGAGCAGTACTTC.

This rearrangement joins TRBV4-1 to TRBJ2-5, with 14 bases aligning to TRBD2. Germline V gene data show CDR1 as MGHRA and CDR2 as YSYEKL. V lost 0 bases and J lost 4; bases outside the gene matches: 7. The CDR3 sequence is 18 residues long. CDR3 nucleotide sequence: TGCGCCAGCAGCCAAGAGCGGGGACTAGCGGGAGTGGGAGAGACCCAGTACTTC. This sequence encodes CASSQERGLAGVGETQYF.

The rearrangement links TRBV19 to TRBJ2-5, with a tentative D call TRBD1 (6 bases). There are 14 residues in the CDR3. V shed 3 bases and J shed 5 bases, with 13 bases lying between them. Germline V lookup: CDR1 LNHDA, CDR2 SQIVND (reference sequence). CDR3 DNA: TGTGCCAGTAGTATGAGGAGAGACAGGGAGACCCAGTACTTC. Protein: CASSMRRDRETQYF.

The chain links TRBV4-2 to TRBJ2-1, with 7 positions matching TRBD2. This CDR3 is built from 15 residues. Germline V gene data show CDR1 as LGHNA and CDR2 as YNFKEQ. Trimming at V came to 2 bases and at J to 3 bases, leaving 4 bases not matched to a gene. CDR3 sequence (DNA): TGTGCCAGCAGCCAAAAGCGGGACCGCTACAATGAGCAGTTCTTC. Amino acid sequence: CASSQKRDRYNEQFF.

V gene TRBV11-2 combines with J gene TRBJ1-2; unclear D gene. Germline V gene sequence: CDR1 SGHAT, CDR2 FQNNGV. The CDR3 has 13 amino acids. The V end lost 0 bases, the J end lost 10 bases, and 12 bases lay between the germline ends. Here the CDR3 reads CASSLDRGQFYTF. Written as DNA, the CDR3 is TGTGCCAGCAGCTTAGATCGTGGGCAGTTCTACACCTTC.

This chain joins TRBV6-4 and TRBJ1-1; the match to TRBD1 covers 7 bases. CDR3 size: 13 residues. The ends lost 3 bases at V and 3 bases at J; junction bases unmatched: 1. The V gene's germline CDR1 is MRHNA and CDR2 SNTAGT. CDR3 DNA sequence: TGTGCCAGCAGTGAAACAGGGGACACTGAAGCTTTCTTT. Protein product: CASSETGDTEAFF.

The rearrangement links TRBV7-8 to TRBJ1-3; D is possibly TRBD1 (6 bases). The germline V gene has CDR1 SGHVS and CDR2 FQNEAQ. V was trimmed by 3 bases and J by 6 bases, leaving 12 bases between them. There are 14 residues in the CDR3. The CDR3 sequence: CASSLDQGINTIYF. In DNA form, the CDR3 reads TGTGCCAGCAGCTTGGACCAGGGGATAAACACCATATATTTT.

The V gene is TRBV25-1, the J gene TRBJ2-1; D is uncertain. Germline V lookup: CDR1 MGHDK, CDR2 SYGVNS. Deletions cut 4 bases from V and 8 bases from J, with 15 bases between. The CDR3 covers 14 residues. The CDR3 nucleotides read TGTGCCAGCAGTGTGGGTCCCCCCTCGGATGAGCAGTTCTTC. Its translation: CASSVGPPSDEQFF.

The gene calls are TRBV7-2 and TRBJ2-7; 8 bases fit TRBD1. The CDR3 runs to 14 residues. The ends lost 5 bases at V and 5 bases at J; junction bases unmatched: 8. CDR1 is SGHTA and CDR2 is FQGNSA in the germline V gene. CDR3: CASSPRQGADEQYF. The CDR3 nucleotides read TGTGCCAGCAGCCCTAGGCAGGGGGCAGACGAGCAGTACTTC.

This clone was counted only a few times. The rearrangement joins TRBV10-1 to TRBJ2-7; 9 bases are shared with TRBD2. V was pared by 3 bases and J by 2 bases, with 5 bases of the junction left unmatched. The CDR3 runs to 15 residues. The germline CDR1 and CDR2 sequences are WNHNN and SYGVQD (reference sequence). Here the CDR3 reads CASSDGSSGTYEQYF. The CDR3 DNA is TGCGCCAGCAGTGACGGGTCTAGCGGGACCTACGAGCAGTACTTC.

The J gene is TRBJ2-7, the V gene TRBV9; D might be TRBD2 (6 bases). This CDR3 has 15 amino acids. Germline V gene lookup returns CDR1 SGDLS and CDR2 YYNGEE. V gave up 0 bases and J gave up 0 bases, with 10 bases separating them. This CDR3 reads CASSVGSSVSYEQYF. CDR3 nucleotide sequence: TGTGCCAGCAGCGTAGGGTCTAGCGTCTCCTACGAGCAGTACTTC.

The chain joins TRBV7-2 to TRBJ2-7, with a possible D match to TRBD2 (6 bases). Per germline, CDR1 SGHTA and CDR2 FQGNSA. The CDR3 has 15 amino acids. Trimming cost V 6 bases and J 4 bases, with 19 bases left between them. The chain's CDR3 is CASRSTGTGFYEQYF. Here the CDR3 DNA reads TGTGCCAGCAGATCGACGGGGACTGGATTTTACGAGCAGTACTTC.